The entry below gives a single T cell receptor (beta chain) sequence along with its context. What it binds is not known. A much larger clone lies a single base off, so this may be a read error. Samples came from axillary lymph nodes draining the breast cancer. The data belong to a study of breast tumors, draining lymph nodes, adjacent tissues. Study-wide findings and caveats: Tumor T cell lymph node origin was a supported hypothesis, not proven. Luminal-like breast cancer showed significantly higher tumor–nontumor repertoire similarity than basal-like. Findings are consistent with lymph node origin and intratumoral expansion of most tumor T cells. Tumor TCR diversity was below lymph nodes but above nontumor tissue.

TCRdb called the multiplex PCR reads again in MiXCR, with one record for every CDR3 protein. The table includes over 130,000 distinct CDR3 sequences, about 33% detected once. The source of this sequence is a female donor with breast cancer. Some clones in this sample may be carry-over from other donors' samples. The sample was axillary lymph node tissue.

DNA of the CDR3: TGCGCCAGCAGCCCTGGAGGGGACAAAGAGACCCAGTACTTC. Protein sequence: CASSPGGDKETQYF. The V gene is TRBV5-1, the J gene TRBJ2-5; D possibly uses TRBD1 or TRBD2 (6 bases each). Germline CDR1 reads SGHRS; CDR2 reads YFSETQ. The CDR3 has 14 residues. Trimming shortened V by 4 bases and J by 3 bases, and 13 bases separated the two germline ends.